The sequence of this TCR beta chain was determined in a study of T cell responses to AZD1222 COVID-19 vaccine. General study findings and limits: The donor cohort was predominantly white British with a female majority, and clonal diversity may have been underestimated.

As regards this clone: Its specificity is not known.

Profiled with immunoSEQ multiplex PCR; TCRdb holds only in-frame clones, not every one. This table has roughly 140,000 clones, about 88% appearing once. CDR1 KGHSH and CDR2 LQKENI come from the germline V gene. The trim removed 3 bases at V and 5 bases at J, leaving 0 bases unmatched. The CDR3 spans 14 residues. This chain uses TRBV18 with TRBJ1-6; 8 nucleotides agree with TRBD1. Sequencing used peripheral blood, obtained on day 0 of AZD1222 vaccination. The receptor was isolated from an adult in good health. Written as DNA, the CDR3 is TGTGCCAGCTCACCGGACAGGGATAATTCACCCCTCCACTTT. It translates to CASSPDRDNSPLHF.